The present T cell receptor beta chain was sequenced within a study of shared clonotypes between healthy human individuals. Findings of the study overall: Roughly 5% of naive CD4 clonotypes were shared across several donors.

V lost 4 bases, J lost 10 bases, and 13 bases lay in between. The CDR3 consists of 12 residues. Germline V lookup: CDR1 MNHNS, CDR2 SASEGT. Concerning this clone: As yet, its antigen is unknown.

Method: immunoSEQ multiplex PCR; TCRdb's copy keeps in-frame clones and lacks some. The sample has about 2.4 million clones, approximately 93% seen once. Sequences were obtained from naive CD4+ T cells from PBMCs. The subset: CD45RA+ positively selected. The rearrangement links TRBV6-1 to TRBJ1-2; D may be TRBD1 (6 bases). This TCR came from a young man in good health. Some clones in this sample may be carry-over from other donors' samples. CDR3: CASSARQALYTF. The CDR3 DNA is TGTGCCAGCAGTGCCCGACAGGCTCTCTACACCTTC.